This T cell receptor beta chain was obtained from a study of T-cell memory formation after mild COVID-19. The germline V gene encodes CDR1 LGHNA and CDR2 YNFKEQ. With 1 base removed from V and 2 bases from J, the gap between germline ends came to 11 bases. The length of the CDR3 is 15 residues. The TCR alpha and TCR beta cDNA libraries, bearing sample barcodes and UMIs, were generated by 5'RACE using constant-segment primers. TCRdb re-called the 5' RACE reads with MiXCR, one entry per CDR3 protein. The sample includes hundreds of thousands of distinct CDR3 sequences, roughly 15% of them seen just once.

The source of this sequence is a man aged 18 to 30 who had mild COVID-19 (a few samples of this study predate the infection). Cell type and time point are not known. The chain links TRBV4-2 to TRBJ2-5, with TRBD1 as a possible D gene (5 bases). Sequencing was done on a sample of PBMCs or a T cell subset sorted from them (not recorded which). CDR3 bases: TGTGCCAGCAGCCAAGGAAGACAGAGACAAGAGACCCAGTACTTC. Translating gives CASSQGRQRQETQYF.